The rows below give T cell receptor beta chains drawn from one sample of a study of naive and memory T cell subsets. TCRdb re-derived calls from the UMI-ligation and nested PCR reads in MiXCR, one entry per CDR3 protein. The sample includes 140,000 to 150,000 distinct CDR3 sequences, more than 15% seen only once; the top ten take about 0.14%. Sequenced sample: naive CD4+ T cells from blood. All receptors come from a human donor in good health. Both conserved end residues are part of each CDR3. Each record gives: clone size, D gene, V gene, J gene, CDR3 protein, CDR3 DNA. The D gene is left open where the match is weak. Rows may omit the clone size; those that give it use once, few, many or a size class.

few	TRBD1	TRBV29-1	TRBJ1-2	CSGLGTAYGYTF	TGCAGCGGCCTCGGGACAGCCTATGGCTACACCTTC
few	NA	TRBV29-1	TRBJ2-7	CSVDGSNYEQYF	TGCAGCGTTGACGGGAGTAACTACGAGCAGTACTTC
NA	NA	TRBV20-1	TRBJ1-1	CSASKGPSVWPEAFF	TGCAGTGCTAGTAAGGGACCCAGTGTTTGGCCTGAAGCTTTCTTT
many	TRBD2	TRBV10-1	TRBJ2-5	CASSELAGGQETQYF	TGCGCCAGCAGTGAACTAGCGGGAGGCCAAGAGACCCAGTACTTC
NA	NA	TRBV29-1	TRBJ2-5	CSVEEGLQETQYF	TGCAGCGTTGAAGAGGGGCTTCAGGAGACCCAGTACTTC
once	TRBD2	TRBV2	TRBJ2-5	CASSERSGRSQETQYF	TGTGCCAGCAGTGAACGCAGCGGGAGGTCCCAAGAGACCCAGTACTTC
many	NA	TRBV10-3	TRBJ2-7	CAISDRDGTYEQYF	TGTGCCATCAGTGATCGAGACGGAACCTACGAGCAGTACTTC
NA	NA	TRBV10-3	TRBJ2-6	CAIQNRGASGANVLTF	TGTGCCATCCAAAACCGGGGTGCCTCTGGGGCCAACGTCCTGACTTTC
few	TRBD2	TRBV5-1	TRBJ2-3	CASSPNVAGDLDTQYF	TGCGCCAGCAGCCCAAATGTAGCGGGAGACTTGGATACGCAGTATTTT
few	TRBD2	TRBV12-3/TRBV12-4	TRBJ2-1	CASRPGLAGVNEQFF	TGTGCCAGCAGACCGGGACTAGCGGGAGTAAATGAGCAGTTCTTC
NA	NA	TRBV2	TRBJ1-5	CASSQGEWAQHF	TGTGCCAGCAGCCAGGGCGAATGGGCCCAGCATTTT
NA	TRBD1	TRBV7-2	TRBJ1-3	CASSWGAGGAEGNTIYF	TGTGCCAGCAGCTGGGGGGCAGGGGGCGCAGAGGGAAACACCATATATTTT
NA	TRBD2	TRBV2	TRBJ2-1	CASSGGLAGAGEQFF	TGTGCCAGCAGCGGCGGACTAGCGGGAGCAGGTGAGCAGTTCTTC
NA	NA	TRBV29-1	TRBJ1-1	CSVQMNTEAFF	TGCAGCGTCCAGATGAACACTGAAGCTTTCTTT
NA	TRBD1	TRBV6-5	TRBJ2-1	CASSYPGTGEQFF	TGTGCCAGCAGTTACCCCGGGACAGGAGAGCAGTTCTTC
many	NA	TRBV27	TRBJ2-5	CASSLAGTPAQETQYF	TGTGCCAGCAGTTTGGCCGGGACACCGGCGCAAGAGACCCAGTACTTC
NA	TRBD1	TRBV24-1	TRBJ2-7	CATSDGTGTYF	TGTGCCACCAGTGATGGGACAGGGACGTACTTC
few	TRBD2	TRBV10-1	TRBJ2-5	CASSMGLAGQETQYF	TGCGCCAGCAGTATGGGACTAGCGGGGCAAGAGACCCAGTACTTC
few	NA	TRBV6-5	TRBJ1-6	CASSKQNSPLHF	TGTGCCAGCAGTAAACAGAATTCACCCCTCCACTTT
few	NA	TRBV20-1	TRBJ2-6	CSARLAGANVLTF	TGCAGTGCTAGATTAGCTGGGGCCAACGTCCTGACTTTC
NA	NA	TRBV7-9	TRBJ2-7	CASSYSGSSYEQYF	TGTGCCAGCAGCTATAGCGGCAGCTCCTACGAGCAGTACTTC
once	NA	TRBV27	TRBJ2-2	CASSFRDANTGELFF	TGTGCCAGCAGTTTCCGGGACGCTAACACCGGGGAGCTGTTTTTT
NA	TRBD2	TRBV7-2	TRBJ2-2	CASSLGLAGAGELFF	TGTGCCAGCAGCTTAGGACTAGCGGGAGCCGGGGAGCTGTTTTTT
NA	NA	TRBV29-1	TRBJ2-5	CSVETRETQYF	TGCAGCGTTGAAACCCGAGAGACCCAGTACTTC
NA	TRBD2	TRBV11-2	TRBJ2-3	CASSFPMSGGRTQYF	TGTGCCAGCAGCTTCCCGATGTCGGGAGGTAGGACGCAGTATTTT
NA	NA	TRBV27	TRBJ2-7	CASRTSPAGNYEQYF	TGTGCCAGCAGAACCTCGCCGGCTGGAAACTACGAGCAGTACTTC
many	NA	TRBV2	TRBJ2-1	CASRRDNEQFF	TGTGCCAGCAGGAGGGACAATGAGCAGTTCTTC